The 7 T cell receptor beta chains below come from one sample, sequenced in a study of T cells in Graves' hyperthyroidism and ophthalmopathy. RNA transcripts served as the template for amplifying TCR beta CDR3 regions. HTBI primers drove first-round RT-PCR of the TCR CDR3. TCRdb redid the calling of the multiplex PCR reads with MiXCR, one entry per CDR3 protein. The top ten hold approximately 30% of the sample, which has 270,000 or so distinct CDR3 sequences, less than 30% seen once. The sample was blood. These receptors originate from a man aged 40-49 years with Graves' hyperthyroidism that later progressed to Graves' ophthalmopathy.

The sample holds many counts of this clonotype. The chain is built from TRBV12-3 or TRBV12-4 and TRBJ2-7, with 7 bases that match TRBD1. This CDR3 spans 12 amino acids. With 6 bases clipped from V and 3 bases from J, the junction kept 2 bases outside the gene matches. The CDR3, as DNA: TGTGCCAGCAGGACAGGGTACTACGAGCAGTACTTC. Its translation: CASRTGYYEQYF.

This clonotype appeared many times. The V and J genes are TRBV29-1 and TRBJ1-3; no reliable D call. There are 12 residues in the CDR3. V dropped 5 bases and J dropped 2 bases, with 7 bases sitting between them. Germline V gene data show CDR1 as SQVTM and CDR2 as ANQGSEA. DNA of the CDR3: TGCAGCGTTCTAAGGGCTGGAAACACCATATATTTT. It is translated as CSVLRAGNTIYF.

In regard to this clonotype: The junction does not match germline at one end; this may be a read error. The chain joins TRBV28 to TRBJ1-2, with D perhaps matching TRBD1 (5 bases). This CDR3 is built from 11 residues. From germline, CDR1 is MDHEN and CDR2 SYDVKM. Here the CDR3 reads CAGRDGGGYTF. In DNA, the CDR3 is TGTGCCGGCAGGGACGGAGGCGGCTACACCTTC.

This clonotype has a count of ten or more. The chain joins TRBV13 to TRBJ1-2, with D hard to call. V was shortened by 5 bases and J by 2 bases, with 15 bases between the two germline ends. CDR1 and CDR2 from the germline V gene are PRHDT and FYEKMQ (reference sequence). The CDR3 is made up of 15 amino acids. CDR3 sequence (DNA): TGTGCCAGCAGCGCACCGATTCAGAACAACTATGGCTACACCTTC. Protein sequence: CASSAPIQNNYGYTF.

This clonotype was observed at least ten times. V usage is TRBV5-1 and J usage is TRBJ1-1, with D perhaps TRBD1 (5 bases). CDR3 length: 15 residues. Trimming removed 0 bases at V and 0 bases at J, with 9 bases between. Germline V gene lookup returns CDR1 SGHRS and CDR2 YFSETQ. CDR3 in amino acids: CASSLAQGVNTEAFF. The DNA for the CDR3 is TGCGCCAGCAGCTTGGCGCAGGGCGTGAACACTGAAGCTTTCTTT.

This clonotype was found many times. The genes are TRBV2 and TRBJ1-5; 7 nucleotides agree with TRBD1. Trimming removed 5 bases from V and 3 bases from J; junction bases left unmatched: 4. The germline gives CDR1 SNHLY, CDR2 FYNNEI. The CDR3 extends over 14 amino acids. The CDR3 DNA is TGTGCCAGCAGTACAGGGGTAGCCAATCAGCCCCAGCATTTT. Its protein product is CASSTGVANQPQHF.

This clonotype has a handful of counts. CDR3 in DNA: TGTGCCTGGAGTGTACGGGAGACAAGACGCAATCAGCCCCAGCATTTT. Translating it yields CAWSVRETRRNQPQHF. The chain combines TRBV30 with TRBJ1-5; D call uncertain. This CDR3 comprises 16 residues. Germline V gene lookup returns CDR1 GTSNPN and CDR2 SVGIG (reference sequence). Trimming took off 0 bases at V and 2 bases at J, with 14 bases between the two ends.